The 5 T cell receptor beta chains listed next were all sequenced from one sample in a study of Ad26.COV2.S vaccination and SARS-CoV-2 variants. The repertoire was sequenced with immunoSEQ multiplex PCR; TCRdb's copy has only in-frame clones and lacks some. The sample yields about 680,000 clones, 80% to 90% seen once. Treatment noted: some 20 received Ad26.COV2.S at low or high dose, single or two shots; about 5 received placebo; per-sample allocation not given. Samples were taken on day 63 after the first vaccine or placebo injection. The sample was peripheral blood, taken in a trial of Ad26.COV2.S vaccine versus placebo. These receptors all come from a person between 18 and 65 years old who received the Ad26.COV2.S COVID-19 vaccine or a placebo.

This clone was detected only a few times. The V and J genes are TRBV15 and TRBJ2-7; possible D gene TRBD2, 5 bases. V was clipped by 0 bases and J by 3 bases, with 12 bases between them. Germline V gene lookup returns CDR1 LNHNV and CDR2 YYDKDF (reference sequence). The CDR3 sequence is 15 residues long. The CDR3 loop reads CATSRDVPGFYEQYF. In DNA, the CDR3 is TGTGCCACCAGCAGAGATGTTCCGGGGTTCTACGAGCAGTACTTC.

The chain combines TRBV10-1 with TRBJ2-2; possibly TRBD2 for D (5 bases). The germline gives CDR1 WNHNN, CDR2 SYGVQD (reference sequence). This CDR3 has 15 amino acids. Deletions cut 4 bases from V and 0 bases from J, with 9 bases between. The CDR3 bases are TGCGCCAGCAGTGGGGGAGCGGCGAACACCGGGGAGCTGTTTTTT. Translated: CASSGGAANTGELFF.

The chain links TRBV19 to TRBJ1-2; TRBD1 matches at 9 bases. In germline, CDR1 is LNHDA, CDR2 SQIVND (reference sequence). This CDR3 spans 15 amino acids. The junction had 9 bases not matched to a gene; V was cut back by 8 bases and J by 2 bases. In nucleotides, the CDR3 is TGTGCCAGTGCCCGGACAGGGGTTCAAAACTATGGCTACACCTTC. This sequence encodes CASARTGVQNYGYTF.

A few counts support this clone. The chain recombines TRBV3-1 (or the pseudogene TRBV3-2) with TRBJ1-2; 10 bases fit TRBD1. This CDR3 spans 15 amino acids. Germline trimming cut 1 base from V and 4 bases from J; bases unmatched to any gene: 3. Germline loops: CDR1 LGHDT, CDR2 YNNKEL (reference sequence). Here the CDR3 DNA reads TGTGCCAGCAGCCAAGCCGGGACAGGGGTCTATGGCTACACCTTC. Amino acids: CASSQAGTGVYGYTF.

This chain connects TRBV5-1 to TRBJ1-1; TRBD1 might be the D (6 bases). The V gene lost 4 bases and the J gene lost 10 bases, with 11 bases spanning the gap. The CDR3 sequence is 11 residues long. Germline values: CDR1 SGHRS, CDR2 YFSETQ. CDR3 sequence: CASSLEGGAFF. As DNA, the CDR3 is TGCGCCAGCAGCCTGGAAGGGGGAGCTTTCTTT. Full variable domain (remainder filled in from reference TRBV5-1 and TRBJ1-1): KAGVTQTPRYLIKTRGQQVTLSCSPISGHRSVSWYQQTPGQGLQFLFEYFSETQRNKGNFPGRFSGRQFSNSRSEMNVSTLELGDSALYLCASSLEGGAFFGQGTRLTVV.